This TCR beta chain was profiled in a study of shared clonotypes between healthy human individuals. On sorted subsets, replicate PCRs used about 200 ng DNA, or some 28,000 T cell genomes. Generated by immunoSEQ multiplex PCR, the TCRdb table keeps only in-frame clones and is missing some. The sample contains about 2.4 million clones, over 85% of which appear only once. Germline loops: CDR1 MDHEN, CDR2 SYDVKM. The ends lost 6 bases at V and 4 bases at J; junction bases unmatched: 7. The CDR3 is made up of 14 amino acids. Overall study findings and caveats: Larger estimated richness was generally seen in naive subsets than in memory subsets.

Notes on this clone: Its antigen is unknown. Other DNA sequences of this sample code for an identical CDR3.

Adult Caucasians living in Nashville, Tennessee made up all of the donors. This clonotype originated in a man aged 18 to 30 in good health. Some clones in this sample may be carry-over from other donors' samples. The chain couples TRBV28 to TRBJ2-7; 9 nucleotides line up with TRBD2. The sample consisted of naive CD4+ T cells from PBMCs. Subset: CD45RA+ positively selected. CDR3 in amino acids: CASSLRLADYEQYF. CDR3 DNA: TGTGCCAGCAGCCTAAGACTAGCGGATTACGAGCAGTACTTC.